This T cell receptor beta chain was retrieved from a study of cytomegalovirus exposure and HLA in healthy donors. General study findings and limits: Analysis was performed later, and it showed HLA-associated TCR beta chains to be more clonally expanded than equally common others. In vitro confirmation showed three CMV-associated chains to be CMV antigen specific.

The CDR3 is made up of 17 amino acids. V trimming: 3 bases; J trimming: 1 base; junction bases outside the gene matches: 9. Germline CDR1 reads SQVTM; CDR2 reads ANQGSEA. As for this clone: Its antigen is currently unknown.

The PCR had 60 Vbeta and 13 Jbeta primers. TCRdb's copy holds only in-frame clones and misses some; the assay was immunoSEQ multiplex PCR. The table records over 200,000 clones, approximately 80% of them present only once. The receptor was derived from a male donor in good health and CMV-seronegative. The chain is built from TRBV29-1 and TRBJ2-2; 9 nucleotides line up with TRBD2. Material: PBMCs. CDR3 nucleotides: TGCAGCGTTGAGGGGGCTAGCGGGATTATGAACACCGGGGAGCTGTTTTTT. This sequence encodes CSVEGASGIMNTGELFF.